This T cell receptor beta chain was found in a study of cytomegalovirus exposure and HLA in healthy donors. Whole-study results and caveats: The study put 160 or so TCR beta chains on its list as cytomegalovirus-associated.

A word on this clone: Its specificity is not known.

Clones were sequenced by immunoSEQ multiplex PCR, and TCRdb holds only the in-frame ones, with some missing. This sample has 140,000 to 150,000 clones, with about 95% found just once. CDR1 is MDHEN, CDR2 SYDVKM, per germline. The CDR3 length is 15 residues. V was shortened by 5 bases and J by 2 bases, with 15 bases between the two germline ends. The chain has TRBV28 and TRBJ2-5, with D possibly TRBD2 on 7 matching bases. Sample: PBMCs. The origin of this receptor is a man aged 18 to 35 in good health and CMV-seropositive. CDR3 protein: CASSPAGAPQETQYF. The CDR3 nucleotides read TGTGCCAGCAGTCCGGCGGGGGCCCCACAAGAGACCCAGTACTTC.